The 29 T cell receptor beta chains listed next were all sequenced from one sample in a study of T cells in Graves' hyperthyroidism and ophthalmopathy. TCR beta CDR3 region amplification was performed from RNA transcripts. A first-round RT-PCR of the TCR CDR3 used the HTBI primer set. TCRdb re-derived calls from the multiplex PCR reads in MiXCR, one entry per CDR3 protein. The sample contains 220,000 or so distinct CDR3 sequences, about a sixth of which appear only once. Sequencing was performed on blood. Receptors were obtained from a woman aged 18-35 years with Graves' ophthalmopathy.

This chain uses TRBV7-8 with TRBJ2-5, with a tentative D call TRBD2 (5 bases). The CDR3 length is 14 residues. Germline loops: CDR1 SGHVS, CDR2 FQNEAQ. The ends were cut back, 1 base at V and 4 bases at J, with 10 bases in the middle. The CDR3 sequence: CASSLELAAETQYF. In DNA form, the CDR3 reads TGTGCCAGCAGCTTAGAGCTAGCCGCAGAGACCCAGTACTTC.

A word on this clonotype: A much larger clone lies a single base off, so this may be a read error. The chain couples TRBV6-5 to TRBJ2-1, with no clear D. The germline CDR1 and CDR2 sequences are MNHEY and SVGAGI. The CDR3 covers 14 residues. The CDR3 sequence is CAGSYSGRDNEQFF. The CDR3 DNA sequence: TGTGCCGGCAGTTACTCTGGACGGGACAATGAGCAGTTCTTC.

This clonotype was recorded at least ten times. CDR3 bases: TGTGCCAGCAGCTTAACGGACAGGGTCGGGGAGCTGTTTTTT. Amino acids: CASSLTDRVGELFF. The V and J genes are TRBV7-3 and TRBJ2-2; 8 nucleotides align to TRBD1. The V and J ends lost 0 bases and 7 bases, in that order; junction bases with no gene match: 1. The V gene's germline CDR1 is SGHTA and CDR2 FQGTGA. This CDR3 spans 14 amino acids.

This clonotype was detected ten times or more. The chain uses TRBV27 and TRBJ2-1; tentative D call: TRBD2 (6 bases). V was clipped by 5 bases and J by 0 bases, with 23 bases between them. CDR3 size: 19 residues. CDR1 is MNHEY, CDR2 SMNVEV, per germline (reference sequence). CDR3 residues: CASSPSRRGLYYSYNEQFF. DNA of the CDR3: TGTGCCAGCAGTCCATCAAGGCGGGGCCTCTACTACTCCTACAATGAGCAGTTCTTC.

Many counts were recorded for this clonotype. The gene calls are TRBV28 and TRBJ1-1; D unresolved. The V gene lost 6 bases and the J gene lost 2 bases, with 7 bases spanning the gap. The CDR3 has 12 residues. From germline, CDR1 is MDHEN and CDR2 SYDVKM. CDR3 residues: CASSLLNTEAFF. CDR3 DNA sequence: TGTGCCAGCAGCCTCTTAAACACTGAAGCTTTCTTT.

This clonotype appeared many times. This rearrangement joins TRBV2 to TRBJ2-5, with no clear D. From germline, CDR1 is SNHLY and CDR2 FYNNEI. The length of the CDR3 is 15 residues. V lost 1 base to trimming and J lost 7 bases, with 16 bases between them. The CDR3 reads CASSEDSGEMRTQYF. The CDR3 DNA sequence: TGTGCCAGCAGTGAAGATAGTGGGGAAATGAGGACCCAGTACTTC.

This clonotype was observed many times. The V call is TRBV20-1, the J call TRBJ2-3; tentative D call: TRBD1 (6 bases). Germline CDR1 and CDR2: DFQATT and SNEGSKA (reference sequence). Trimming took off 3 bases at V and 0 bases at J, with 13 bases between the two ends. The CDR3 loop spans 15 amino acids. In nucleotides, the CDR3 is TGCAGTGCTAGCAACAGGGATACTAGCACAGATACGCAGTATTTT. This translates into CSASNRDTSTDTQYF.

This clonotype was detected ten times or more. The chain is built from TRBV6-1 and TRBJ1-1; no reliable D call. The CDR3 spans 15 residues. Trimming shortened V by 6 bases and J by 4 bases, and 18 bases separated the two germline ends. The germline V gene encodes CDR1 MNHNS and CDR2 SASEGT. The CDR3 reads CASSTAEGVGTEAFF. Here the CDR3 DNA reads TGTGCCAGCAGCACGGCCGAGGGAGTTGGCACTGAAGCTTTCTTT.

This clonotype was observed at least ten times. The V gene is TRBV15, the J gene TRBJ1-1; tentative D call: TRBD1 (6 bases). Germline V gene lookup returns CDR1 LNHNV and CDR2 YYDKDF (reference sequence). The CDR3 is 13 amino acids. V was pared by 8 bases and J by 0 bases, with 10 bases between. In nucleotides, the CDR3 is TGTGCCACCGGGGGGGCCCTGAACACTGAAGCTTTCTTT. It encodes CATGGALNTEAFF.

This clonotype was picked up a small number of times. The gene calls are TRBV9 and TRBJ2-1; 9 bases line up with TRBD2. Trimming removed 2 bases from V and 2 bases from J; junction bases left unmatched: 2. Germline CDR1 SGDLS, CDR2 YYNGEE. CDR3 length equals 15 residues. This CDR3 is CASSVSGSAYNEQFF. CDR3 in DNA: TGTGCCAGCAGCGTTAGCGGGAGCGCCTACAATGAGCAGTTCTTC.

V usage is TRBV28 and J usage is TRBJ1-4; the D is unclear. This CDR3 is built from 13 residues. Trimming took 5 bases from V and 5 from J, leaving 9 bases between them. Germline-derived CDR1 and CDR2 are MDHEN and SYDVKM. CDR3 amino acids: CASSAAENEKLFF. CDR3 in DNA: TGTGCCAGCAGTGCGGCGGAGAATGAAAAACTGTTTTTT.

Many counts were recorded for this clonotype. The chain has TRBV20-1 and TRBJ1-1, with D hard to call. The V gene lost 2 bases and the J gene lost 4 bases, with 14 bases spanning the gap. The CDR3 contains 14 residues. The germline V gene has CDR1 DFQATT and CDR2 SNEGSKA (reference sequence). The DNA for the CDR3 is TGCAGTGCTAGAAAGGGAGGCGCGGCCACTGAAGCTTTCTTT. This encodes CSARKGGAATEAFF.

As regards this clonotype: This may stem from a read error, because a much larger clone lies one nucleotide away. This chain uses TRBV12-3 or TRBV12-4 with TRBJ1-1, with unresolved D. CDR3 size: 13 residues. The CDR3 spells CASSLTSNTGAFF. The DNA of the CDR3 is TGTGCCAGCAGTTTGACAAGTAACACTGGAGCTTTCTTT.

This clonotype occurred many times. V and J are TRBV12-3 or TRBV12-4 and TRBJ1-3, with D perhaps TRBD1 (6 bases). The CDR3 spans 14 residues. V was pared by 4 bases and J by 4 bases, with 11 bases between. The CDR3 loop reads CASSSRDKGNTIYF. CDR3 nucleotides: TGTGCCAGCAGTTCGAGGGACAAGGGAAACACCATATATTTT.

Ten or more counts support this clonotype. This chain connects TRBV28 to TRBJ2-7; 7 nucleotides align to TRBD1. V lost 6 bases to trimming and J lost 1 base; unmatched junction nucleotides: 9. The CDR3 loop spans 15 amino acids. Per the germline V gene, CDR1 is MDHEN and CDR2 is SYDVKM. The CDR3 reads CASSPGTALSYEQYF. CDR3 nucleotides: TGTGCCAGCAGCCCCGGGACAGCCCTTTCCTACGAGCAGTACTTC.

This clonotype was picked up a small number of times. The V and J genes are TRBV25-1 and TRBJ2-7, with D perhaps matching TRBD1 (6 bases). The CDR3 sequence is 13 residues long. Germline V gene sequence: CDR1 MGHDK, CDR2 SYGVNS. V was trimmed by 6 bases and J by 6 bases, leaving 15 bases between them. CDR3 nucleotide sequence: TGTGCCAGCAGCCGGACAGAAGTTTCCGAGCAGTACTTC. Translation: CASSRTEVSEQYF.

The CDR3 sequence is CASSLYTSGGETQYF. DNA of the CDR3: TGTGCCAGCAGTTTATATACTAGCGGGGGTGAGACCCAGTACTTC. The genes are TRBV28 and TRBJ2-5, with TRBD2 matching over 11 bases. Germline-derived CDR1 and CDR2 are MDHEN and SYDVKM. The CDR3 is 15 amino acids. The J segment lost 5 bases and the V segment lost 1 base, leaving 3 bases of the junction unmatched.

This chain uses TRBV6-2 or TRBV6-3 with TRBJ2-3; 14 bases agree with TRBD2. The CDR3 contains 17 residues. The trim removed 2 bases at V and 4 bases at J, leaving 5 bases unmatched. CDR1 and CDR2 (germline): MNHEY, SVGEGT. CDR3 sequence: CASSYATSGRAADTQYF. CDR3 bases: TGTGCCAGCAGTTACGCGACTAGCGGGAGGGCCGCAGATACGCAGTATTTT.

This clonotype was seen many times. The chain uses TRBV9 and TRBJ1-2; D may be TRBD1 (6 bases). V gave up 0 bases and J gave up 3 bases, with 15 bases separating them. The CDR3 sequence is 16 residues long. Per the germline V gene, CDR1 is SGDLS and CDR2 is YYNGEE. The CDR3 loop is CASSVGKSGEDYGYTF. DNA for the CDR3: TGTGCCAGCAGCGTAGGAAAGTCAGGGGAGGACTATGGCTACACCTTC.

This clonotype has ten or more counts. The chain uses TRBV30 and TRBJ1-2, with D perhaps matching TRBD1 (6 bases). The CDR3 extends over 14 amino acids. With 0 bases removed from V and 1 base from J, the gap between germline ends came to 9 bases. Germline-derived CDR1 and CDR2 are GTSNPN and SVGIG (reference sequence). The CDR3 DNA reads TGTGCCTGGAGTGTACAGGGAGGTAACTATGGCTACACCTTC. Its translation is CAWSVQGGNYGYTF.

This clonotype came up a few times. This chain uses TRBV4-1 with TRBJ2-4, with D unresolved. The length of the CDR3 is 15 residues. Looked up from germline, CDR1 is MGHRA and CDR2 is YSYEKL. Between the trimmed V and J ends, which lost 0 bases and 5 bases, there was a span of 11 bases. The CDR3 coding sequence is TGCGCCAGCAGCCAAGAATTACGGCCCGAAAACATTCAGTACTTC. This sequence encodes CASSQELRPENIQYF.

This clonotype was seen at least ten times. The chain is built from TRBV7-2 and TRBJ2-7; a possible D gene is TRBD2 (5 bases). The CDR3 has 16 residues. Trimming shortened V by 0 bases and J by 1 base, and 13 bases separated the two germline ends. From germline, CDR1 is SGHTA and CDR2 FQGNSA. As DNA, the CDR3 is TGTGCCAGCAGCTTAGCTCGGACTCGGAGATCCTACGAGCAGTACTTC. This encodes CASSLARTRRSYEQYF.

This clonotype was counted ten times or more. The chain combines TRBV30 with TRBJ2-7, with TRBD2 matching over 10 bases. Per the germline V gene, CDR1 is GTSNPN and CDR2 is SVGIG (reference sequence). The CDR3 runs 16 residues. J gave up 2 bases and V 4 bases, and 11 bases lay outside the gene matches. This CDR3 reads CAWTSQASGSPYEQYF. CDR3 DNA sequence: TGTGCCTGGACCAGTCAGGCTAGCGGGAGCCCCTACGAGCAGTACTTC.

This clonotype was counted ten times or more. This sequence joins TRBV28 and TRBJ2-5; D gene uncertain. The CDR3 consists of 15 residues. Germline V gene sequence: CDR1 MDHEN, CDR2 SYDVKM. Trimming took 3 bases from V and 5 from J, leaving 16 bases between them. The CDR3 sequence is CASSLGRVGRETQYF. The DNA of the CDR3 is TGTGCCAGCAGTTTGGGCCGGGTTGGTCGGGAGACCCAGTACTTC.

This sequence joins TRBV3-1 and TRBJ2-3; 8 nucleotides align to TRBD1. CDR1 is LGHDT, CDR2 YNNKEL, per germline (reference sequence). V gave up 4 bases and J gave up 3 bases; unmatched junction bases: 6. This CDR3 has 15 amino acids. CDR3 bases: TGTGCCAGCAGCCCTCGGACAGGGAGGACAGATACGCAGTATTTT. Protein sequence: CASSPRTGRTDTQYF.

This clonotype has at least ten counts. The CDR3 sequence is CSVAEGAGDTQYF. The CDR3 DNA reads as TGCAGCGTTGCCGAGGGGGCTGGGGATACGCAGTATTTT. The chain joins TRBV29-1 to TRBJ2-3, with TRBD1 matching 7 bases. V was clipped by 4 bases and J by 6 bases; unmatched bases: 7. CDR1 SQVTM and CDR2 ANQGSEA come from the germline V gene. This CDR3 has 13 residues.

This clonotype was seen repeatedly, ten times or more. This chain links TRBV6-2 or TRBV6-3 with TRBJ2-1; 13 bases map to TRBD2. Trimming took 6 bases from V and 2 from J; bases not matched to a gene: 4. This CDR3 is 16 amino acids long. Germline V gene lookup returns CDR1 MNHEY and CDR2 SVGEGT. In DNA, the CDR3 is TGTGCCAGCAGAACTGGACTAGCGGGGGCCTACAATGAGCAGTTCTTC. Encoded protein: CASRTGLAGAYNEQFF.

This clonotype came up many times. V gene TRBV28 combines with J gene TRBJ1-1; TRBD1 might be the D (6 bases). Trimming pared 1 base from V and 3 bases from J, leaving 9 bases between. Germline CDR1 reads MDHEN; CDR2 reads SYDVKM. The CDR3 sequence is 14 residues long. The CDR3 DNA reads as TGTGCCAGCAGTTTATATAGGACAGACACTGAAGCTTTCTTT. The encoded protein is CASSLYRTDTEAFF.

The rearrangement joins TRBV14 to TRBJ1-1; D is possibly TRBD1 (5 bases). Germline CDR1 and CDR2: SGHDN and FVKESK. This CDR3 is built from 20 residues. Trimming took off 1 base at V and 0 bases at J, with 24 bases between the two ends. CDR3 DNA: TGTGCCAGCAGCCAAGTCCTCCCGGTTCGTTCGACAGTCATGAACACTGAAGCTTTCTTT. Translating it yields CASSQVLPVRSTVMNTEAFF.